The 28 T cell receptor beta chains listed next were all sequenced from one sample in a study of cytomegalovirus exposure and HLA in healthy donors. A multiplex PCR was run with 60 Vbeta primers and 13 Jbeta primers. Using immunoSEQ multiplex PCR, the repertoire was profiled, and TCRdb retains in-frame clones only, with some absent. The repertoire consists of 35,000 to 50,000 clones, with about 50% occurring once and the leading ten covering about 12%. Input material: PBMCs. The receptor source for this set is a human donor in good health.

The CDR3: CASSKRGLTNEQFF. The CDR3 region has the DNA TGTGCCAGCAGTAAAAGGGGACTTACCAATGAGCAGTTCTTC. The rearrangement joins TRBV6-4 to TRBJ2-1; D perhaps matches TRBD2 (6 bases). The CDR3 sequence is 14 residues long. Germline V gene lookup returns CDR1 MRHNA and CDR2 SNTAGT. The ends were cut back, 5 bases at V and 6 bases at J, with 14 bases in the middle.

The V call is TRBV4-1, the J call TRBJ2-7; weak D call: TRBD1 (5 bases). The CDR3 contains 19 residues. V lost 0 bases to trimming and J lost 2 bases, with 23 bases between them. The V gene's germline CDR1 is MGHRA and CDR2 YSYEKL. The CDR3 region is CASSQELTWALQATYEQYF. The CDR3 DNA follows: TGCGCCAGCAGCCAAGAGCTGACTTGGGCTTTACAGGCTACCTACGAGCAGTACTTC.

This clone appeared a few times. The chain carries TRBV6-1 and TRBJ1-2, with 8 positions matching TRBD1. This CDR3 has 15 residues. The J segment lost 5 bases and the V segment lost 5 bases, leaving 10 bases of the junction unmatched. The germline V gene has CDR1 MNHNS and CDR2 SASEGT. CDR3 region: CASSSDRGRIYGYTF. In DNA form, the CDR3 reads TGTGCCAGCAGTAGTGACAGGGGCCGCATATATGGCTACACCTTC.

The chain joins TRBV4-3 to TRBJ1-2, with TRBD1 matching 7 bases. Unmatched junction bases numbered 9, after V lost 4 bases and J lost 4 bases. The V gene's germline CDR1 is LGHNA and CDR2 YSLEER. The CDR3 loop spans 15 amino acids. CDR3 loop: CASSPQEGATYGYTF. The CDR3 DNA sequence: TGCGCCAGCAGCCCCCAGGAGGGGGCTACCTATGGCTACACCTTC.

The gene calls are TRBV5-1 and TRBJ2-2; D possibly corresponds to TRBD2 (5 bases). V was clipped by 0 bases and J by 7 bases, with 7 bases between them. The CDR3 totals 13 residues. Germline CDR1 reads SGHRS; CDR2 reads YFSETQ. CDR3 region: CASSLGGHGELFF. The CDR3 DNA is TGCGCCAGCAGCTTGGGAGGGCACGGGGAGCTGTTTTTT. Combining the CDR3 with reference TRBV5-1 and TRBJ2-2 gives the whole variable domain KAGVTQTPRYLIKTRGQQVTLSCSPISGHRSVSWYQQTPGQGLQFLFEYFSETQRNKGNFPGRFSGRQFSNSRSEMNVSTLELGDSALYLCASSLGGHGELFFGEGSRLTVL.

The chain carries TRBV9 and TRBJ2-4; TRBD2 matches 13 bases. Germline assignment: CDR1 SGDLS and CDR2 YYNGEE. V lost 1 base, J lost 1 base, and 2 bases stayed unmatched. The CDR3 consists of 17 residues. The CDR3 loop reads CASSVTSGGAAKNIQYF. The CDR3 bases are TGTGCCAGCAGCGTAACTAGCGGGGGGGCTGCCAAAAACATTCAGTACTTC. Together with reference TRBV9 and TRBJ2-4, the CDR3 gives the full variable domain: DSGVTQTPKHLITATGQRVTLRCSPRSGDLSVYWYQQSLDQGLQFLIQYYNGEERAKGNILERFSAQQFPDLHSELNLSSLELGDSALYFCASSVTSGGAAKNIQYFGAGTRLSVL.

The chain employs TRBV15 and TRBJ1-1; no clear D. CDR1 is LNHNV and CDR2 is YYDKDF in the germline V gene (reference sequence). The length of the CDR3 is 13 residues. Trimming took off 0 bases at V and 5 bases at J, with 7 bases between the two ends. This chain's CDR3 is CATSRDRRTEAFF. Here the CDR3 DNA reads TGTGCCACCAGCAGAGATCGGAGAACTGAAGCTTTCTTT.

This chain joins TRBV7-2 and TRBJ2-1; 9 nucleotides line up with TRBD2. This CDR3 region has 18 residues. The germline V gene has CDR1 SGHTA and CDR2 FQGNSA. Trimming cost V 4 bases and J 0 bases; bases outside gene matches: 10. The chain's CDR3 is CASSSSFLAGHSYNEQFF. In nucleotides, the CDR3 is TGTGCCAGCAGCTCCTCTTTTCTAGCGGGGCACTCCTACAATGAGCAGTTCTTC. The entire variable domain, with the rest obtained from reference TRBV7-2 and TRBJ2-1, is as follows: GAGVSQSPSNKVTEKGKDVELRCDPISGHTALYWYRQSLGQGLEFLIYFQGNSAPDKSGLPSDRFSAERTGGSVSTLTIQRTQQEDSAVYLCASSSSFLAGHSYNEQFFGPGTRLTVL.

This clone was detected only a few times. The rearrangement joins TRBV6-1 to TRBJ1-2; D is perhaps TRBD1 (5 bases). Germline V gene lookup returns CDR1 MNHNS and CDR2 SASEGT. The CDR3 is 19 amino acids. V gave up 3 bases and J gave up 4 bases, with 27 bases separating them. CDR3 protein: CASSDPGQGLPVTFYGYTF. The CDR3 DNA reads TGTGCCAGCAGTGACCCGGGTCAGGGTTTGCCAGTTACCTTCTATGGCTACACCTTC.

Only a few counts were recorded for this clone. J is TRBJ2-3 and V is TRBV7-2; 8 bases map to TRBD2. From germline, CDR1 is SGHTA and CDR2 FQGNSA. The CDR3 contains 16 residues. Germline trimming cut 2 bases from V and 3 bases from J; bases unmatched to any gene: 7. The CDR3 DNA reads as TGTGCCAGCAGCTTATCTCGGGGGGGCAGGACAGATACGCAGTATTTT. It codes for CASSLSRGGRTDTQYF.

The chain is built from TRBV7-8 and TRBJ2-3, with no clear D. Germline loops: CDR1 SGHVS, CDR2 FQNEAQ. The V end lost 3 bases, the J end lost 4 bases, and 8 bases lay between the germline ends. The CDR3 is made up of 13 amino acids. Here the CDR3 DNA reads TGTGCCAGCAGCTTCCAGGCCCCAGATACGCAGTATTTT. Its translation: CASSFQAPDTQYF.

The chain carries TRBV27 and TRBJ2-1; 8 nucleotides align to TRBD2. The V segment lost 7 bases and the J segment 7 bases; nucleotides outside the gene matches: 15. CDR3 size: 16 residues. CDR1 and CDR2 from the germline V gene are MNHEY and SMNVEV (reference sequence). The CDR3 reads CASTYLGTRDENEQFF. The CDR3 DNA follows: TGTGCCAGCACCTACTTAGGGACTAGGGATGAAAATGAGCAGTTCTTC.

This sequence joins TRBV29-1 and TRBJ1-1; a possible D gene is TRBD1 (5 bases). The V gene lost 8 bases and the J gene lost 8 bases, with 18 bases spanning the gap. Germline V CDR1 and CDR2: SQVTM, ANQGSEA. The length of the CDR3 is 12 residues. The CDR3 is CSSSQGAGEAFF. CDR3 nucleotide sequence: TGCAGCTCATCCCAAGGGGCTGGGGAAGCTTTCTTT.

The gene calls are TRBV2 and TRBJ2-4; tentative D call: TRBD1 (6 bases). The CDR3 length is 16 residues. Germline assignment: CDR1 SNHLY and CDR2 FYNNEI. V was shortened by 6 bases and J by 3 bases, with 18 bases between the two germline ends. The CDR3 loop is CASSRNRVVGKNIQYF. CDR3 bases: TGTGCCAGCAGCCGTAACAGGGTTGTTGGCAAAAACATTCAGTACTTC. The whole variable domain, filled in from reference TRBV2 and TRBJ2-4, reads EPEVTQTPSHQVTQMGQEVILRCVPISNHLYFYWYRQILGQKVEFLVSFYNNEISEKSEIFDDQFSVERPDGSNFTLKIRSTKLEDSAMYFCASSRNRVVGKNIQYFGAGTRLSVL.

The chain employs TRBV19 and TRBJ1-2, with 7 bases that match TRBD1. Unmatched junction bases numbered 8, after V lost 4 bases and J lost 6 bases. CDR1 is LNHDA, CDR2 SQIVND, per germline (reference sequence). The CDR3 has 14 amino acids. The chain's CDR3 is CASSTYRGVNGYTF. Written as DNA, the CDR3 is TGTGCCAGTAGTACCTACAGGGGAGTTAATGGCTACACCTTC. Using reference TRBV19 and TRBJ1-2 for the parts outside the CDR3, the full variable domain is DGGITQSPKYLFRKEGQNVTLSCEQNLNHDAMYWYRQDPGQGLRLIYYSQIVNDFQKGDIAEGYSVSREKKESFPLTVTSAQKNPTAFYLCASSTYRGVNGYTFGSGTRLTVV.

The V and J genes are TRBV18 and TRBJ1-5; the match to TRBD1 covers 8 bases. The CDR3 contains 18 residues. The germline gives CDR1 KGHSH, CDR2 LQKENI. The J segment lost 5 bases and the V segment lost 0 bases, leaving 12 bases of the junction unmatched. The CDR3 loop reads CASSPPRTGTHSDQPQHF. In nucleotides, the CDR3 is TGTGCCAGCTCACCACCTAGGACAGGGACCCACTCCGATCAGCCCCAGCATTTT.

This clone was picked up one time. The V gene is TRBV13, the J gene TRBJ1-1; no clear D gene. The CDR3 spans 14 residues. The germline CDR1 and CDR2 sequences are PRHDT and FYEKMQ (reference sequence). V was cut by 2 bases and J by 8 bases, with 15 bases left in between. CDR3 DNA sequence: TGTGCCAGCAGCTTAAGTTACTGGGAGGGAGAAGCTTTCTTT. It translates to CASSLSYWEGEAFF.

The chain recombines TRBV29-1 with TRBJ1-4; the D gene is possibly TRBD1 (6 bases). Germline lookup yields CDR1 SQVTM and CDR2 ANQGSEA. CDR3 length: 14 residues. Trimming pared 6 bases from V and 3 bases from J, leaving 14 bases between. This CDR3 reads CSVRGTPANEKLFF. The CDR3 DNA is TGCAGCGTCAGGGGCACTCCGGCTAATGAAAAACTGTTTTTT.

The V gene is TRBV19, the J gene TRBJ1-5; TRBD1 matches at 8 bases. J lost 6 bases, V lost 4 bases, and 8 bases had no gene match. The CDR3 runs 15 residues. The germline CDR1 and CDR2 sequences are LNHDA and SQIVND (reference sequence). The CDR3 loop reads CASSTDRGLVQPQHF. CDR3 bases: TGTGCCAGTAGTACCGACAGGGGCTTAGTTCAGCCCCAGCATTTT.

CDR3 nucleotide sequence: TGCGCCAGCAGCCAAGATCCTGCAGGAGGGGGGGGGCCGTATGGCTACACCTTC. Residues: CASSQDPAGGGGPYGYTF. The genes are TRBV4-3 and TRBJ1-2, with D possibly TRBD1 on 6 matching bases. Germline CDR1 and CDR2: LGHNA and YSLEER. The length of the CDR3 is 18 residues. The V end lost 0 bases, the J end lost 5 bases, and 22 bases lay between the germline ends.

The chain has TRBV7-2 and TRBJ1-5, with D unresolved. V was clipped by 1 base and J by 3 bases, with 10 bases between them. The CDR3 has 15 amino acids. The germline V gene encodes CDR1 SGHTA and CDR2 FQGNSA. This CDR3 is CASSLEVRSNQPQHF. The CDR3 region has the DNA TGTGCCAGCAGCTTAGAAGTCAGGTCCAATCAGCCCCAGCATTTT. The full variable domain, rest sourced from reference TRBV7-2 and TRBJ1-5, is GAGVSQSPSNKVTEKGKDVELRCDPISGHTALYWYRQSLGQGLEFLIYFQGNSAPDKSGLPSDRFSAERTGGSVSTLTIQRTQQEDSAVYLCASSLEVRSNQPQHFGDGTRLSIL.

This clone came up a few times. CDR3 sequence: CASSLTRGRDEQYF. The CDR3 DNA reads as TGTGCCAGCAGCTTAACGCGGGGGCGGGACGAGCAGTACTTC. The V call is TRBV7-2, the J call TRBJ2-7; D possibly corresponds to TRBD2 (7 bases). The germline V and J ends were trimmed by 2 bases and 5 bases, with 13 bases remaining between them. Germline-derived CDR1 and CDR2 are SGHTA and FQGNSA. This CDR3 is 14 amino acids long. Variable domain in full (rest from reference TRBV7-2 and TRBJ2-7): GAGVSQSPSNKVTEKGKDVELRCDPISGHTALYWYRQSLGQGLEFLIYFQGNSAPDKSGLPSDRFSAERTGGSVSTLTIQRTQQEDSAVYLCASSLTRGRDEQYFGPGTRLTVT.

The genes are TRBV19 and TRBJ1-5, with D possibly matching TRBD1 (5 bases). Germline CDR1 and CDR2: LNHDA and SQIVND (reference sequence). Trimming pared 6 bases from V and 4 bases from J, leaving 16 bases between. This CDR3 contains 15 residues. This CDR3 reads CASRSGADTNQPQHF. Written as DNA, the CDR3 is TGTGCCAGTAGGTCTGGGGCCGACACTAATCAGCCCCAGCATTTT. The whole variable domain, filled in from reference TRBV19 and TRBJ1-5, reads DGGITQSPKYLFRKEGQNVTLSCEQNLNHDAMYWYRQDPGQGLRLIYYSQIVNDFQKGDIAEGYSVSREKKESFPLTVTSAQKNPTAFYLCASRSGADTNQPQHFGDGTRLSIL.

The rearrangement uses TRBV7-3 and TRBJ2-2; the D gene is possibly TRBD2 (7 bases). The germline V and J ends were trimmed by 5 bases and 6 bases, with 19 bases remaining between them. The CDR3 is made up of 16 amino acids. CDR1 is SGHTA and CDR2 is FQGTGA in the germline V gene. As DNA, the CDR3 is TGTGCCAGCAGCAGGAGATGGGGGGGCGGCGCCGGGGAGCTGTTTTTT. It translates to CASSRRWGGGAGELFF. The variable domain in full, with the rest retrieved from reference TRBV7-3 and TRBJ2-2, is GAGVSQTPSNKVTEKGKYVELRCDPISGHTALYWYRQSLGQGPEFLIYFQGTGAADDSGLPNDRFFAVRPEGSVSTLKIQRTERGDSAVYLCASSRRWGGGAGELFFGEGSRLTVL.

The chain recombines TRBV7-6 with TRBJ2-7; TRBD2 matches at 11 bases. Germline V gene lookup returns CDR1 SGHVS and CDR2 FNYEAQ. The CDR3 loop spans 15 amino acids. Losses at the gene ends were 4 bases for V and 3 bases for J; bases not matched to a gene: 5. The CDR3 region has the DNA TGTGCCAGCAGCTCTAGACTAGCGGGAAACTACGAGCAGTACTTC. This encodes CASSSRLAGNYEQYF.

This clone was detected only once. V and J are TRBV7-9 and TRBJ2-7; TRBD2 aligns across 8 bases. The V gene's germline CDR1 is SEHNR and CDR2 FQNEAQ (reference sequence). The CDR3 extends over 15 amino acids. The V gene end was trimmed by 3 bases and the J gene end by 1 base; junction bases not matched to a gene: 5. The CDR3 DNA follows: TGTGCCAGCAGCTTGCCCGGGACTAGGTCCTACGAGCAGTACTTC. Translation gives CASSLPGTRSYEQYF.

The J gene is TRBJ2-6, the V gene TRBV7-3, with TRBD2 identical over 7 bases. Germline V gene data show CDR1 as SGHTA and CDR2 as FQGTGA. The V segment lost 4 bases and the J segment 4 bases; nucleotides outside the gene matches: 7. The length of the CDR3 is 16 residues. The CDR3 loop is CASSSRGVPGANVLTF. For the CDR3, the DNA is TGTGCCAGCAGCTCCCGGGGGGTTCCGGGGGCCAACGTCCTGACTTTC.

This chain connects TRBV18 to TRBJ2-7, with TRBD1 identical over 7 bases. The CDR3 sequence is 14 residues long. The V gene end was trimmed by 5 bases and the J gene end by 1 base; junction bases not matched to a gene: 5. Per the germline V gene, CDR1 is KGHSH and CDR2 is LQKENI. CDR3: CASSATGQSYEQYF. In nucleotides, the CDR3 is TGTGCCAGCTCAGCGACGGGACAGTCCTACGAGCAGTACTTC.